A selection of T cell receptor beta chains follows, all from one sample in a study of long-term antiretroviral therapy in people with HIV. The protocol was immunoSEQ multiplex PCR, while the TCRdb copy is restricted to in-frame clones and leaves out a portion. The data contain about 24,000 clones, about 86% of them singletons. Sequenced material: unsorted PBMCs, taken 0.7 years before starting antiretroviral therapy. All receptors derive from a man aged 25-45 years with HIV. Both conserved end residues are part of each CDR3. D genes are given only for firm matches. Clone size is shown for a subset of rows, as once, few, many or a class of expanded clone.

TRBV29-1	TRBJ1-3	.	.	CSVKQGGNTIYF	TGCAGCGTAAAGCAGGGTGGAAACACCATATATTTT
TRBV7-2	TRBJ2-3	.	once	CASSLVGGLADTQYF	TGTGCCAGCAGCTTAGTTGGGGGCTTGGCAGATACGCAGTATTTT
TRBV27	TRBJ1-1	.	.	CASSLGQGPTEAFF	TGTGCCAGCAGTTTGGGGCAGGGGCCCACTGAAGCTTTCTTT
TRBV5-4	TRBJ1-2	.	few	CASSSLTADYGYTF	TGTGCCAGCAGCTCGCTGACAGCGGACTATGGCTACACCTTC
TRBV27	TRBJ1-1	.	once	CASSLPNTEAFF	TGTGCCAGCAGTCTCCCGAACACTGAAGCTTTCTTT
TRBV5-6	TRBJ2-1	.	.	CASSFRGSSYNEQFF	TGTGCCAGCAGCTTCAGGGGTAGCTCCTACAATGAGCAGTTCTTC
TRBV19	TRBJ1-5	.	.	CASSTVDTFSNQPQHF	TGTGCCAGTAGTACCGTCGACACCTTTAGCAATCAGCCCCAGCATTTT
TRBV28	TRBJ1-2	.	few	CASSGNYGYTF	TGTGCCAGCAGCGGCAACTATGGCTACACCTTC
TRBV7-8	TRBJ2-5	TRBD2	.	CASSRGTSGGGETQYF	TGTGCCAGCAGCAGAGGGACTAGCGGGGGGGGAGAGACCCAGTACTTC
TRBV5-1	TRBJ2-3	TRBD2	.	CASRLSLSGGTDTQYF	TGCGCCAGCAGGCTGTCCCTGAGCGGGGGCACAGATACGCAGTATTTT
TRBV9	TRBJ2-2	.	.	CASSVRDRVGTGELFF	TGTGCCAGCAGCGTCAGAGACCGGGTGGGGACCGGGGAGCTGTTTTTT
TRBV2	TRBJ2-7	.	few	CASTHTSYEQYF	TGTGCCAGCACCCACACCTCCTACGAGCAGTACTTC
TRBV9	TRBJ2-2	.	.	CASSVDHGELFF	TGTGCCAGCAGCGTAGATCACGGGGAGCTGTTTTTT
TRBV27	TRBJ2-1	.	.	CATRSVSPYNEQFF	TGTGCCACGAGGAGCGTTTCCCCTTACAATGAGCAGTTCTTC
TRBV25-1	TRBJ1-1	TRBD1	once	CAAEAGGWTEAFF	TGTGCCGCTGAGGCAGGGGGCTGGACTGAAGCTTTCTTT
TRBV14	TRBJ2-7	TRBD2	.	CASSPSLAGGPDEQYF	TGTGCCAGCAGCCCCTCCCTAGCGGGAGGGCCGGACGAGCAGTACTTC
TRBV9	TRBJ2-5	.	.	CASSAGAVETQYF	TGTGCCAGCAGCGCAGGGGCCGTGGAGACCCAGTACTTC
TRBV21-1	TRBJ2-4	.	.	CASSKRIERTAHRGKNIQYF	TGTGCCAGCAGCAAAAGAATTGAACGGACAGCACATCGAGGCAAAAACATTCAGTACTTC
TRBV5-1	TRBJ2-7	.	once	CASSLVDEQYF	TGCGCCAGCAGCTTGGTAGATGAGCAGTACTTC
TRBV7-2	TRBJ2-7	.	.	CASSLITRVNEQYF	TGTGCCAGCAGCTTAATAACAAGGGTGAACGAGCAGTACTTC
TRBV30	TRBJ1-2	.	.	CAWKRGRNYGYTF	TGTGCCTGGAAGCGGGGGCGCAACTATGGCTACACCTTC
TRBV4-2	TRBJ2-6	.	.	CASSQVGSGSGANVLTF	TGTGCCAGCAGCCAAGTCGGTAGCGGCTCTGGGGCCAACGTCCTGACTTTC
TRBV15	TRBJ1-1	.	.	CATSRDREAFF	TGTGCCACCAGCCGTGACAGAGAAGCTTTCTTT
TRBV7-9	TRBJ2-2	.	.	CASSLVDTGELFF	TGTGCCAGCAGCTTAGTAGACACCGGGGAGCTGTTTTTT
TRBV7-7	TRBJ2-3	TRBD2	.	CASSQTSGRGDTQYF	TGTGCTAGCAGCCAGACTAGCGGGAGGGGGGATACGCAGTATTTT
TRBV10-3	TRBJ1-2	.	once	CAISDIVTGRSSFGYTF	TGTGCCATCAGTGATATCGTTACCGGGAGGTCCTCTTTCGGCTACACCTTC
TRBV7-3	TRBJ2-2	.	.	CASSGPGGELFF	TGTGCCAGCAGCGGACCTGGCGGGGAGCTGTTTTTT
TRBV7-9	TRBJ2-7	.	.	CASSRGPQGHEQYF	TGTGCCAGCAGCAGGGGACCCCAAGGGCACGAGCAGTACTTC
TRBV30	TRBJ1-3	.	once	CAWNPPGNTIYF	TGTGCCTGGAATCCCCCTGGAAACACCATATATTTT
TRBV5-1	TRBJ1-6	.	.	CASSIQAPGNSPLHF	TGCGCCAGCAGCATACAGGCTCCGGGTAATTCACCCCTCCACTTT
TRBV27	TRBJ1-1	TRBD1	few	CASRKGTGGAEAFF	TGTGCCAGCAGAAAAGGGACAGGGGGAGCTGAAGCTTTCTTT
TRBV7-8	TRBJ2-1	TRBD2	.	CASSLGGQATLGLADNEQFF	TGTGCCAGCAGCTTAGGGGGACAGGCGACCTTGGGACTAGCGGACAATGAGCAGTTCTTC
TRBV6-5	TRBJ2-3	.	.	CASSYGGSTDTQYF	TGTGCCAGCAGTTACGGGGGGTCAACAGATACGCAGTATTTT
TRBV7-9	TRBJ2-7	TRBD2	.	CASSLALAGVNEQYF	TGTGCCAGCAGCTTAGCCCTAGCGGGAGTCAATGAGCAGTACTTC
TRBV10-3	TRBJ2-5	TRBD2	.	CAISDFRLAGGQETQYF	TGTGCCATCAGTGACTTCCGACTAGCGGGAGGGCAAGAGACCCAGTACTTC
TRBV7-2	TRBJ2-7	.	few	CASSLLSNYEQYF	TGTGCCAGCAGCTTATTGTCCAACTACGAGCAGTACTTC
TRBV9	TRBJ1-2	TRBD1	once	CASSTGTGTNYGYTF	TGTGCCAGCAGCACAGGGACAGGCACTAACTATGGCTACACCTTC
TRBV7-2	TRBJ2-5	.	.	CASSLGSRRETQYF	TGTGCCAGCAGCTTAGGCTCCCGTCGGGAGACCCAGTACTTC
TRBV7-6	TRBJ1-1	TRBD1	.	CASSSGQGANTEAFF	TGTGCCAGCAGCTCAGGACAGGGGGCGAACACTGAAGCTTTCTTT
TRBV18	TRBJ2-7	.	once	CASSPSTFSSYEQYF	TGTGCCAGCTCACCCAGTACGTTTAGTTCCTACGAGCAGTACTTC
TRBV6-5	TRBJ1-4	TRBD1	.	CASSYSGQTNEKLFF	TGTGCCAGCAGTTACTCGGGACAGACTAATGAAAAACTGTTTTTT
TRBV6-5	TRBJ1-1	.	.	CASSYRGVRYTEAFF	TGTGCCAGCAGTTACAGGGGGGTTAGGTACACTGAAGCTTTCTTT
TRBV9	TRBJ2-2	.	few	CASSVELAGSGGELFF	TGTGCCAGCAGCGTAGAGTTGGCGGGAAGCGGCGGGGAGCTGTTTTTT
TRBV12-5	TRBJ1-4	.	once	CARVHGVGTNEKLFF	TGTGCTAGGGTCCATGGGGTTGGAACTAATGAAAAACTGTTTTTT
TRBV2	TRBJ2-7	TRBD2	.	CASNLDSGRAAGEQYF	TGTGCCAGCAACCTAGATAGCGGGAGGGCCGCGGGCGAGCAGTACTTC
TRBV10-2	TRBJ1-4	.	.	CASSDEEKLFF	TGCGCCAGCAGTGATGAGGAAAAACTGTTTTTT
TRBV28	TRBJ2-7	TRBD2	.	CASTAGVRGEQYF	TGTGCCAGCACGGCGGGAGTGCGAGGCGAGCAGTACTTC
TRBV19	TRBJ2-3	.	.	CASSMGAVPTDTQYF	TGTGCCAGTAGTATGGGAGCGGTCCCCACAGATACGCAGTATTTT
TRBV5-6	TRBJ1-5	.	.	CASSRWAREQPQHF	TGTGCCAGCAGCCGGTGGGCTCGGGAGCAGCCCCAGCATTTT